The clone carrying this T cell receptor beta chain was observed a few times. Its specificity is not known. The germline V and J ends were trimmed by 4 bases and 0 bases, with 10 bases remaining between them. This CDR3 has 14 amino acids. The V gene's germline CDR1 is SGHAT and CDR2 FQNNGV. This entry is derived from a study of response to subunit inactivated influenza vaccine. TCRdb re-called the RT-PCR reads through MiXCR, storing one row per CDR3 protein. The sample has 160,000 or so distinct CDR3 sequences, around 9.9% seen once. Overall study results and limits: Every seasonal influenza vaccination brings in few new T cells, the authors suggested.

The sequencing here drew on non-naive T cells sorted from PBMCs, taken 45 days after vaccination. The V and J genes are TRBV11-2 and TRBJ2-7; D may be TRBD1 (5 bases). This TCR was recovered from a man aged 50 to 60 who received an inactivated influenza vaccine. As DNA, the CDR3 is TGTGCCAGCAGCTCCAGCAGGGCCTCCTACGAGCAGTACTTC. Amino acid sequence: CASSSSRASYEQYF. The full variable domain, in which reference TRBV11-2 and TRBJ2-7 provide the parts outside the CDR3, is EAGVAQSPRYKIIEKRQSVAFWCNPISGHATLYWYQQILGQGPKLLIQFQNNGVVDDSQLPKDRFSAERLKGVDSTLKIQPAKLEDSAVYLCASSSSRASYEQYFGPGTRLTVT.